This TCR beta chain is drawn from a study of shared T cell receptors in the human thymus. Using immunoSEQ multiplex PCR, the repertoire was profiled, and TCRdb retains in-frame clones only, with some absent. The sample records about 400,000 clones, approximately 95% being singletons. This CDR3 comprises 15 residues. Trimming cost V 3 bases and J 6 bases, with 17 bases left between them. Germline CDR1 is MDHEN and CDR2 is SYDVKM. The sequenced material came from thymocytes. This receptor was obtained from a human donor. The J gene is TRBJ1-1, the V gene TRBV28; possibly TRBD1 for D (5 bases). CDR3 bases: TGTGCCAGCAGTTTGAAAGGACGGGGCAGGGCTGAAGCTTTCTTT. Translating it yields CASSLKGRGRAEAFF.